The source of this TCR beta chain is a study of blood T cells in healthy people across ages. In the case of this clonotype: Its target is not known. The CDR3 carries no conserved terminal phenylalanine or tryptophan, so it likely arises from a read error.

Study results and caveats: It was not known whether donors were CMV positive (a possible confounder of expanded clonotype changes). A conclusive naive versus antigen-experienced comparison was prevented by the unsorted PBMCs.

For the second PCR, which ran for roughly 7 to 11 cycles, a sample-barcoded 5' primer and a J-beta primer mix were used. Each sample provided no less than 2.5 million CDR3-containing paired-end reads. TCRdb ran MiXCR on the 5' RACE reads and lists one entry per CDR3 protein. The sample has more than 900,000 distinct CDR3 sequences, approximately 25% seen once. Germline assignment: CDR1 MDHEN and CDR2 SYDVKM. CDR3 length: 14 amino acids. V shed 5 bases and J shed 5 bases, with 15 bases lying between them. The sample also formed part of further work on T cells of mothers and their children. That report adds: cDNA synthesis used all extracted RNA, 1.5 ug per 15 ul.

The specimen sequenced was blood. The clonotype was recovered from a girl between 2 and 10 years old in good health. This chain links TRBV28 with TRBJ2-5, with D possibly matching TRBD1 (6 bases). CDR3 residues: CASSASQGPETQYL. The CDR3 DNA is TGTGCCAGCAGTGCGTCCCAGGGGCCGGAGACCCAGTACTTG.